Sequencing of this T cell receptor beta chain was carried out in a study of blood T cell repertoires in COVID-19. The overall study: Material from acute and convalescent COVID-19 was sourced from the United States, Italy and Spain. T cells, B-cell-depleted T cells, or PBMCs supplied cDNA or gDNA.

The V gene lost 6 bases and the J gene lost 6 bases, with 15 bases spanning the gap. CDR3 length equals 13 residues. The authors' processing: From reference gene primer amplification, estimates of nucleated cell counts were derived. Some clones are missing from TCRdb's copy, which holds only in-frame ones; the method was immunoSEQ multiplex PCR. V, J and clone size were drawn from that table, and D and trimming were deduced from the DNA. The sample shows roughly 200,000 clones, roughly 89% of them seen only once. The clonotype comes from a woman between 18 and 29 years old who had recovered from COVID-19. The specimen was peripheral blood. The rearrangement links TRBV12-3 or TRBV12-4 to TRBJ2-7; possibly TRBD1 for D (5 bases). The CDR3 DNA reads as TGTGCCAGCAGACCTGTTGGGGCCGGCGAGCAGTACTTC. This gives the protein CASRPVGAGEQYF.